This TCR beta chain was identified in a study of blood T cell repertoires in COVID-19. Background on the study: Nucleic acid was either cDNA or gDNA, and it came from T cells, B-cell-depleted T cells, or PBMCs.

This CDR3 comprises 15 residues. Germline V gene data show CDR1 as MRHNA and CDR2 as SNTAGT. V was pared by 3 bases and J by 3 bases, with 3 bases of the junction left unmatched. Assay used: immunoSEQ multiplex PCR; TCRdb lists only in-frame clones, some missing. The sample has approximately 350,000 clones; 65% to 90% are singletons. This TCR was sampled from a woman aged 55-70 years with COVID-19, enrolled during active disease. The chain is built from TRBV6-4 and TRBJ1-1, with 11 bases aligning to TRBD1. Sequences were obtained from peripheral blood. CDR3 protein: CASSEGTGGDTEAFF. In nucleotides, the CDR3 is TGTGCCAGCAGTGAGGGGACAGGGGGGGACACTGAAGCTTTCTTT.